The 5 T cell receptor beta chains presented below share a single source sample, sequenced in a study of shared T cell receptors in the human thymus. This table comes from immunoSEQ multiplex PCR, and its TCRdb copy is limited to in-frame clones, with some not included. The table includes under 850,000 clones, roughly 90% detected once. This sample was also put to use in a study of human thymus T cells.

The specimen was thymocytes. These receptors all stem from a boy younger than two with a congenital heart defect.

V usage is TRBV27 and J usage is TRBJ1-2; 12 bases map to TRBD1. There are 14 residues in the CDR3. Trimming removed 9 bases from V and 8 bases from J; junction bases left unmatched: 10. Germline V gene data show CDR1 as MNHEY and CDR2 as SMNVEV (reference sequence). CDR3 DNA: TGTGCCAGTATCCCGGGACAGGGGGCGGGGGGCTACACCTTC. Translation: CASIPGQGAGGYTF.

The J gene is TRBJ1-5, the V gene TRBV21-1. TRBV21-1 is reported as a pseudogene. The CDR3 has 16 residues. CDR3 nucleotides: TGTGCCAGCAGCTCAGAACGAGGGTTTCGCAATCAGCCCCAGCATTTT. It is translated as CASSSERGFRNQPQHF.

The chain carries TRBV15 and TRBJ2-4; 7 bases agree with TRBD2. The junction had 20 bases not matched to a gene; V was cut back by 0 bases and J by 0 bases. This CDR3 comprises 22 residues. Looked up from germline, CDR1 is LNHNV and CDR2 is YYDKDF (reference sequence). The CDR3 is CATSRDRRGGARAPIAKNIQYF. For the CDR3, the DNA is TGTGCCACCAGCAGAGATAGACGGGGAGGGGCGAGGGCTCCTATAGCCAAAAACATTCAGTACTTC.

V usage is TRBV6-5 and J usage is TRBJ2-5, with D perhaps matching TRBD2 (5 bases). The J call may be faulty, since TRBJ2-7 better matches the DNA end. Per the germline V gene, CDR1 is MNHEY and CDR2 is SVGAGI. This CDR3 comprises 13 residues. The CDR3 DNA sequence: TGTGCCAGCAGCCCCGAGAGGGTATGCGAGCAGTACTTC. Protein product: CASSPERVCEQYF.

The genes are TRBV6-4 and TRBJ1-2; 12 nucleotides match TRBD1. CDR3 length: 15 amino acids. CDR1 and CDR2 (germline): MRHNA, SNTAGT. J was trimmed by 6 bases and V by 2 bases; bases with no gene match: 4. Here the CDR3 DNA reads TGTGCCAGCAGTGACCAGGGACAGGGGGCGCATGGCTACACCTTC. The encoded protein is CASSDQGQGAHGYTF.